The entry below gives a single T cell receptor beta chain sequence along with its context. These data come from a study of blood T cell repertoires in COVID-19. Data came from immunoSEQ multiplex PCR; TCRdb stores just in-frame clones and leaves some out. The repertoire holds about 480,000 clones, with nearly 90% as singletons. Trimming left V 4 bases short and J 4 bases short, with 16 bases between. This CDR3 is built from 15 residues. Germline V gene sequence: CDR1 LGHNA, CDR2 YNFKEQ. The TCR sequence derives from a woman aged 18-30 years with acute COVID-19. V usage is TRBV4-2 and J usage is TRBJ1-2; possible D gene TRBD1, 5 bases. Sequenced input: PBMCs or T cells enriched from blood (not recorded which). CDR3 bases: TGTGCCAGCAGCCTCGGGACTTTTTCTTCCTATGGCTACACCTTC. It is translated as CASSLGTFSSYGYTF.